The 21 T cell receptor beta chains below were found in one sample sequenced in a study of molecular identifiers for immune sequencing clone quantification. MiXCR was run by TCRdb on the PCR reads, yielding one entry per CDR3 protein. Among 65,000 to 70,000 distinct CDR3 sequences listed, 18% were seen once. The source material was naive CD8+ T cells from blood, with Jurkat cell RNA spiked in. Sample subset: FACS-sorted CD8+CD4-CCR7+CD45RA+ naive T cells. The origin of the receptors is a human donor in good health. Some libraries in this study had Jurkat cell RNA spiked in.

This clonotype showed up many times. The chain has TRBV9 and TRBJ2-2, with 7 bases that match TRBD1. V gave up 3 bases and J gave up 3 bases; unmatched junction bases: 8. The germline V gene has CDR1 SGDLS and CDR2 YYNGEE. The CDR3 has 16 amino acids. This CDR3 reads CASSGGYRGDTGELFF. CDR3 in DNA: TGTGCCAGCAGCGGGGGATACAGGGGTGACACCGGGGAGCTGTTTTTT. Complete variable domain (other parts from reference TRBV9 and TRBJ2-2): DSGVTQTPKHLITATGQRVTLRCSPRSGDLSVYWYQQSLDQGLQFLIQYYNGEERAKGNILERFSAQQFPDLHSELNLSSLELGDSALYFCASSGGYRGDTGELFFGEGSRLTVL.

This clonotype was observed a few times. A much larger clone differs by one base, so this may be a read error. The DNA of the CDR3 is TGTGCCAGCAGCAAAGGTACTAGCGGGAGTAAAGCAGATACGCAGTATTTT. Amino acids: CASSKGTSGSKADTQYF. The chain employs TRBV21-1 and TRBJ2-3; the D segment call TRBD2 is taken from the table without a DNA check. TRBV21-1 is recorded as a pseudogene. This CDR3 contains 17 residues.

This clonotype was observed many times. V and J are TRBV7-2 and TRBJ2-4; a weak D match, TRBD1 (6 bases). The germline V gene has CDR1 SGHTA and CDR2 FQGNSA. V shed 0 bases and J shed 6 bases, with 9 bases lying between them. This CDR3 is built from 14 residues. CDR3 in DNA: TGTGCCAGCAGCTTAGCACAGGGTGGAAACATTCAGTACTTC. Translated, it gives CASSLAQGGNIQYF.

In its sample, this clonotype was seen many times. The V gene is TRBV11-2, the J gene TRBJ2-3; no reliable D call. Germline loops: CDR1 SGHAT, CDR2 FQNNGV. Trimming removed 4 bases at V and 2 bases at J, with 13 bases between. The CDR3 totals 15 residues. The CDR3 sequence: CASSSLPGPTDTQYF. The CDR3 DNA sequence: TGTGCCAGCAGCTCGCTTCCGGGCCCCACAGATACGCAGTATTTT.

With regard to this clonotype: A clone one base away is much larger, so this may be a read error. The genes are TRBV7-7 and TRBJ2-2; D might be TRBD2 (7 bases). This CDR3 is built from 13 residues. Germline V gene data show CDR1 as SSHAT and CDR2 as FNYEAQ (reference sequence). The CDR3, as DNA: TGTGCTAGCAGCTTAGGCGGGGGCAGGGAGCTGTTTTTT. Translated: CASSLGGGRELFF.

This clonotype was seen at least ten times. J is TRBJ2-7 and V is TRBV20-1, with D tentatively TRBD1 or TRBD2 (6 bases each). The CDR3 spans 13 residues. Germline CDR1 DFQATT, CDR2 SNEGSKA (reference sequence). CDR3 protein: CSAGVARDYEQYF. The CDR3 region has the DNA TGCAGCGCAGGGGTGGCGCGGGATTACGAGCAGTACTTC.

This clonotype was seen repeatedly, ten times or more. The V gene is TRBV7-9, the J gene TRBJ2-1; possibly TRBD2 for D (5 bases). Trimming stripped 4 bases from V and 4 bases from J, with 23 bases between. This CDR3 has 18 amino acids. Germline lookup yields CDR1 SEHNR and CDR2 FQNEAQ (reference sequence). The CDR3 sequence: CASSSTFEASSDYNEQFF. The CDR3 DNA reads as TGTGCCAGCAGCTCCACCTTCGAGGCTAGCAGTGATTACAATGAGCAGTTCTTC.

In its sample, this clonotype was seen once. The chain employs TRBV5-6 and TRBJ2-1; D ambiguous. CDR3 length: 12 residues. Trimming removed 0 bases at V and 5 bases at J, with 3 bases between. Germline values: CDR1 SGHDT, CDR2 YYEEEE. The CDR3: CASSLVNNEQFF. CDR3 in DNA: TGTGCCAGCAGCTTGGTAAACAATGAGCAGTTCTTC.

This clonotype was seen ten or more times. Sequence at one end of the junction differs from germline and may be a read error. The V gene is TRBV3-1, the J gene TRBJ2-5, with 8 bases identical to TRBD2. There are 20 residues in the CDR3. CDR1 and CDR2 (germline): LGHDT, YNNKEL (reference sequence). This chain's CDR3 is CASSQTPGLDSFGYQETQYF. The CDR3 coding sequence is TGCGCCAGCAGCCAAACTCCGGGACTAGATTCTTTCGGATACCAAGAGACCCAGTACTTC.

This clonotype was seen repeatedly, ten times or more. The V and J genes are TRBV6-6 and TRBJ2-7; 9 bases fit TRBD2. Looked up from germline, CDR1 is MNHNY and CDR2 is SVGAGI (reference sequence). This CDR3 is 15 amino acids long. Trimming cost V 3 bases and J 3 bases; bases outside gene matches: 6. CDR3 sequence: CASSYLREGDYEQYF. The CDR3 coding sequence is TGTGCCAGCAGTTATCTGCGGGAGGGGGACTACGAGCAGTACTTC.

This clonotype was observed many times. This chain connects TRBV3-1 to TRBJ2-3, with D unresolved. V dropped 8 bases and J dropped 6 bases, with 9 bases sitting between them. This CDR3 spans 11 amino acids. Germline V gives CDR1 LGHDT, CDR2 YNNKEL (reference sequence). The CDR3 reads CASGDLDTQYF. The CDR3 DNA reads TGTGCCAGCGGAGATCTGGATACGCAGTATTTT.

About this clonotype: A much bigger clone sits one base away, suggesting this may be a read error. This chain uses TRBV5-1 with TRBJ2-3, with TRBD1 matching 7 bases. The CDR3 covers 15 residues. Germline V gene data show CDR1 as SGHRS and CDR2 as YFSETQ. V trimming: 4 bases; J trimming: 0 bases; junction bases outside the gene matches: 5. The CDR3 sequence: CASSETGVSTDTQYF. CDR3 bases: TGCGCCAGCAGCGAAACAGGGGTGAGCACAGATACGCAGTATTTT.

A few counts support this clonotype. The genes are TRBV14 and TRBJ2-7, with TRBD2 matching over 8 bases. This CDR3 is built from 15 residues. Looked up from germline, CDR1 is SGHDN and CDR2 is FVKESK. The J segment lost 6 bases and the V segment lost 3 bases, leaving 10 bases of the junction unmatched. The CDR3 sequence is CASSQANGRASEQYF. The CDR3 nucleotides are TGTGCCAGCAGCCAGGCCAACGGGAGGGCCTCCGAGCAGTACTTC.

With regard to this clonotype: A much larger clone is a single base away; this may be a read error. The chain couples TRBV7-4 to TRBJ2-1, with 7 positions matching TRBD2. The CDR3 length is 14 residues. CDR1 is SGHVT and CDR2 is SQSDAQ in the germline V gene. CDR3 in DNA: TGTGCCAGCAGCCTAGCGGACTCCCACAATGAGCAGTTCTTC. Protein: CASSLADSHNEQFF.

This clonotype was detected ten times or more. The V gene is TRBV7-9, the J gene TRBJ2-1; 7 bases line up with TRBD2. V lost 5 bases to trimming and J lost 3 bases; unmatched junction nucleotides: 10. CDR1 is SEHNR and CDR2 is FQNEAQ in the germline V gene (reference sequence). The CDR3 totals 16 residues. CDR3 region: CASSQISGTLYNEQFF. DNA for the CDR3: TGTGCCAGCAGCCAAATAAGCGGGACCCTCTACAATGAGCAGTTCTTC.

A note on this clonotype: One end of the junction fails to match germline, which may point to a read error. The rearrangement uses TRBV25-1 and TRBJ2-7; D unclear. The CDR3 has 15 amino acids. Germline-derived CDR1 and CDR2 are MGHDK and SYGVNS. CDR3 sequence: CASSEFGTEPYKQYF. The DNA for the CDR3 is TGTGCCAGCAGTGAATTTGGAACAGAGCCCTACAAGCAGTACTTC.

In this sample, this clonotype turned up many times. V usage is TRBV7-8 and J usage is TRBJ2-1, with 9 bases matching TRBD2. V gave up 4 bases and J gave up 8 bases; unmatched junction bases: 6. Germline V gene lookup returns CDR1 SGHVS and CDR2 FQNEAQ. This CDR3 comprises 14 residues. The CDR3 sequence is CASSYGLASDEQFF. CDR3 bases: TGTGCCAGCAGCTACGGACTAGCGTCGGATGAGCAGTTCTTC.

V is TRBV4-1 and J is TRBJ1-2; possible D gene TRBD1, 5 bases. This CDR3 region has 14 residues. The V gene's germline CDR1 is MGHRA and CDR2 YSYEKL. The V and J ends lost 8 bases and 3 bases respectively, with 16 bases between them. CDR3 in amino acids: CASGLIGGDYGYTF. The CDR3 DNA reads as TGCGCCAGCGGCCTCATCGGGGGTGACTATGGCTACACCTTC.

This clonotype was detected ten times or more. The CDR3 DNA reads as TGCGCCAGCAGCCAAGACGGGACTAGCGGGGGGAGGGATACGCAGTATTTT. Its protein is CASSQDGTSGGRDTQYF. The rearrangement joins TRBV4-3 to TRBJ2-3; 15 bases fit TRBD2. The trim removed 0 bases at V and 6 bases at J, leaving 4 bases unmatched. This CDR3 spans 17 amino acids. Germline CDR1 reads LGHNA; CDR2 reads YSLEER.

Ten or more counts support this clonotype. This chain uses TRBV7-9 with TRBJ2-1; D gene ambiguous. This CDR3 spans 14 amino acids. The germline V gene has CDR1 SEHNR and CDR2 FQNEAQ (reference sequence). Trimming removed 5 bases at V and 2 bases at J, with 10 bases between. The CDR3 DNA reads as TGTGCCAGCAGCCCCCTTGGGACCTACAATGAGCAGTTCTTC. It is translated as CASSPLGTYNEQFF.

This clonotype turned up a few times. This chain connects TRBV11-2 to TRBJ1-2; D is undetermined. V lost 5 bases to trimming and J lost 6 bases, with 7 bases between them. The germline CDR1 and CDR2 sequences are SGHAT and FQNNGV. The CDR3 covers 11 residues. CDR3 region: CASSLSHGYTF. CDR3 sequence (DNA): TGTGCCAGCAGCCTCTCCCATGGCTACACCTTC.